The 23 T cell receptor beta chains below were found in one sample sequenced in a study of blood T cell repertoires in COVID-19. Clones were read by immunoSEQ multiplex PCR, and TCRdb kept only the in-frame ones, dropping some. The top ten clones hold around 4.2% of a sample with approximately 100,000 clones, roughly 90% of them seen once. The sample was peripheral blood. These TCRs come from a human donor with COVID-19, enrolled during active disease. The donor label of this sample is uncertain.

This chain connects TRBV19 to TRBJ2-1, with D possibly matching TRBD2 (6 bases). V lost 2 bases to trimming and J lost 2 bases, with 10 bases between them. Germline CDR1 LNHDA, CDR2 SQIVND (reference sequence). This CDR3 comprises 15 residues. This CDR3 reads CASSISRETYNEQFF. The CDR3 DNA reads TGTGCCAGTAGTATATCGCGGGAAACCTACAATGAGCAGTTCTTC.

The chain combines TRBV18 with TRBJ1-5; a weak D match, TRBD1 (6 bases). V gave up 5 bases and J gave up 10 bases, with 15 bases separating them. This CDR3 spans 13 amino acids. Looked up from germline, CDR1 is KGHSH and CDR2 is LQKENI. In nucleotides, the CDR3 is TGTGCCAGCTCATCGTCAGGGGAGCAACCCCAGCATTTT. Its translation: CASSSSGEQPQHF.

The chain joins TRBV7-2 to TRBJ1-1; possibly TRBD1 for D (5 bases). The CDR3 has 15 residues. Per germline, CDR1 SGHTA and CDR2 FQGNSA. Between the trimmed V and J ends, which lost 5 bases and 1 base, there was a span of 14 bases. In DNA, the CDR3 is TGTGCCAGCAGCCCCCCCGGCGGGGGGAACACTGAAGCTTTCTTT. Its protein product is CASSPPGGGNTEAFF.

The chain carries TRBV9 and TRBJ2-6; 10 bases fit TRBD1. Trimming removed 0 bases from V and 4 bases from J; junction bases left unmatched: 7. The CDR3 has 18 residues. In germline, CDR1 is SGDLS, CDR2 YYNGEE. CDR3 in DNA: TGTGCCAGCAGCGTAGACGGGACAGGGGTGCTGGGGGCCAACGTCCTGACTTTC. Its translation: CASSVDGTGVLGANVLTF.

The V and J genes are TRBV19 and TRBJ1-5, with a weak D call TRBD1 (5 bases). CDR1 and CDR2 (germline): LNHDA, SQIVND (reference sequence). V lost 1 base to trimming and J lost 7 bases, with 17 bases between them. This CDR3 is 16 amino acids long. CDR3: CASSIGAGRDMQPQHF. In DNA form, the CDR3 reads TGTGCCAGTAGTATAGGAGCGGGCAGGGATATGCAGCCCCAGCATTTT.

The gene calls are TRBV7-9 and TRBJ2-3; weak D call: TRBD1 (5 bases). This CDR3 spans 14 amino acids. Trimming shortened V by 6 bases and J by 10 bases, and 20 bases separated the two germline ends. CDR1 and CDR2 from the germline V gene are SEHNR and FQNEAQ (reference sequence). The CDR3 sequence is CASRTDSDDRSQYF. For the CDR3, the DNA is TGTGCCAGCAGGACAGACAGCGACGACCGATCGCAGTATTTT.

This clone was counted a single time. The rearrangement links TRBV4-1 to TRBJ2-1; 14 bases agree with TRBD2. Germline trimming cut 4 bases from V and 4 bases from J; bases unmatched to any gene: 12. CDR3 length: 19 residues. Germline assignment: CDR1 MGHRA and CDR2 YSYEKL. The CDR3 DNA reads TGCGCCAGCAGCCTAAAGATCATGACTAGCGGGGGGGTTTACAATGAGCAGTTCTTC. It specifies CASSLKIMTSGGVYNEQFF.

V usage is TRBV19 and J usage is TRBJ2-5; no definite D call. Germline lookup yields CDR1 LNHDA and CDR2 SQIVND (reference sequence). Trimming removed 6 bases from V and 5 bases from J, with 19 bases in between. This CDR3 contains 15 residues. CDR3 nucleotides: TGTGCCAGTAGCCCGGTTAGTCCCGGTTTTGAGACCCAGTACTTC. It yields the protein CASSPVSPGFETQYF.

This chain uses TRBV27 with TRBJ2-7, with 14 positions matching TRBD2. Losses at the gene ends were 0 bases for V and 0 bases for J; bases not matched to a gene: 4. This CDR3 comprises 18 residues. The germline CDR1 and CDR2 sequences are MNHEY and SMNVEV (reference sequence). The CDR3 region is CASSLSRLAGGPSYEQYF. CDR3 DNA: TGTGCCAGCAGTTTATCACGACTAGCGGGAGGGCCCTCCTACGAGCAGTACTTC.

The J gene is TRBJ2-7, the V gene TRBV2, with a weak D call TRBD2 (5 bases). This CDR3 has 14 residues. Per germline, CDR1 SNHLY and CDR2 FYNNEI. Trimming took 6 bases from V and 0 from J, leaving 12 bases between them. In DNA, the CDR3 is TGTGCCAGCAGGGAGGTAACTAGCTCCTACGAGCAGTACTTC. Protein product: CASREVTSSYEQYF. The full variable domain, rest sourced from reference TRBV2 and TRBJ2-7, is EPEVTQTPSHQVTQMGQEVILRCVPISNHLYFYWYRQILGQKVEFLVSFYNNEISEKSEIFDDQFSVERPDGSNFTLKIRSTKLEDSAMYFCASREVTSSYEQYFGPGTRLTVT.

The rearrangement uses TRBV28 and TRBJ2-5; 8 nucleotides align to TRBD1. V shed 5 bases, J shed 5 bases, and the junction held 7 bases outside the gene matches. The germline CDR1 and CDR2 sequences are MDHEN and SYDVKM. The CDR3 loop spans 14 amino acids. The CDR3 sequence is CASSRGQGRETQYF. The CDR3 nucleotides read TGTGCCAGCAGTCGAGGACAGGGCAGGGAGACCCAGTACTTC.

The rearrangement uses TRBV7-9 and TRBJ1-1, with D possibly matching TRBD1 (5 bases). The CDR3 has 14 amino acids. Trimming left V 5 bases short and J 0 bases short, with 10 bases between. Germline lookup yields CDR1 SEHNR and CDR2 FQNEAQ (reference sequence). The CDR3 nucleotides are TGTGCCAGCAGCCCAGGGTACATGAACACTGAAGCTTTCTTT. As protein: CASSPGYMNTEAFF.

The chain uses TRBV6-1 and TRBJ2-5, with 14 positions matching TRBD2. CDR3 size: 16 residues. Looked up from germline, CDR1 is MNHNS and CDR2 is SASEGT. V shed 1 base, J shed 3 bases, and the junction held 1 base outside the gene matches. CDR3 DNA sequence: TGTGCCAGCAGTGAAGGACTAGCGGGGGGGGAAGAGACCCAGTACTTC. It is translated as CASSEGLAGGEETQYF.

The genes are TRBV11-2 and TRBJ1-2; 7 nucleotides line up with TRBD1. Germline V gene data show CDR1 as SGHAT and CDR2 as FQNNGV. This CDR3 is built from 13 residues. J gave up 1 base and V 5 bases, and 1 base lay outside the gene matches. The DNA for the CDR3 is TGTGCCAGCAGCACAGGGGTTAACTATGGCTACACCTTC. This codes for CASSTGVNYGYTF.

V is TRBV30 and J is TRBJ2-3; TRBD2 matches at 10 bases. CDR1 is GTSNPN and CDR2 is SVGIG in the germline V gene (reference sequence). This CDR3 region has 17 residues. The V gene end was trimmed by 3 bases and the J gene end by 0 bases; junction bases not matched to a gene: 9. The CDR3 protein is CAWSGSGRRASTDTQYF. CDR3 DNA: TGTGCCTGGAGCGGTAGCGGGAGGCGTGCGAGCACAGATACGCAGTATTTT.

J is TRBJ2-1 and V is TRBV19; 15 bases line up with TRBD2. This CDR3 is built from 16 residues. Germline loops: CDR1 LNHDA, CDR2 SQIVND (reference sequence). Losses at the gene ends were 9 bases for V and 10 bases for J; bases not matched to a gene: 13. The CDR3 region is CASRTSGGALTEEQFF. DNA of the CDR3: TGTGCCAGCAGGACTAGCGGGGGGGCCCTAACCGAAGAGCAGTTCTTC.

The V gene is TRBV5-6, the J gene TRBJ1-1; 7 bases align to TRBD1. Trimming took 4 bases from V and 1 from J; bases not matched to a gene: 4. CDR3 size: 14 residues. The germline V gene encodes CDR1 SGHDT and CDR2 YYEEEE. CDR3 sequence (DNA): TGTGCCAGCAGCGGGGGACAGAGGAACACTGAAGCTTTCTTT. Protein sequence: CASSGGQRNTEAFF.

The chain couples TRBV30 to TRBJ1-4; 8 bases agree with TRBD1. CDR3 size: 15 residues. Germline trimming cut 0 bases from V and 7 bases from J; bases unmatched to any gene: 7. Per the germline V gene, CDR1 is GTSNPN and CDR2 is SVGIG (reference sequence). This chain's CDR3 is CAWSVRGTGGEKLFF. As DNA, the CDR3 is TGTGCCTGGAGTGTACGGGGGACAGGTGGTGAAAAACTGTTTTTT. Full variable domain (outside the CDR3, taken from reference TRBV30 and TRBJ1-4): SQTIHQWPATLVQPVGSPLSLECTVEGTSNPNLYWYRQAAGRGLQLLFYSVGIGQISSEVPQNLSASRPQDRQFILSSKKLLLSDSGFYLCAWSVRGTGGEKLFFGSGTQLSVL.

The chain recombines TRBV19 with TRBJ2-7, with D possibly TRBD1 on 6 matching bases. Per the germline V gene, CDR1 is LNHDA and CDR2 is SQIVND (reference sequence). V lost 2 bases and J 5 bases, leaving 13 bases between the germline ends. The CDR3 contains 14 residues. The CDR3 here is CASSIPGERNEQYF. The CDR3 nucleotides read TGTGCCAGTAGTATACCAGGGGAAAGGAACGAGCAGTACTTC.

The chain employs TRBV3-1 (or the pseudogene TRBV3-2) and TRBJ2-3, with 10 positions matching TRBD2. This CDR3 has 16 amino acids. The trim removed 1 base at V and 4 bases at J, leaving 5 bases unmatched. Germline assignment: CDR1 LGHDT and CDR2 YNNKEL (reference sequence). CDR3 sequence (DNA): TGTGCCAGCAGCCAAGGGTTCAGCGGGAGGGCAGATACGCAGTATTTT. This sequence encodes CASSQGFSGRADTQYF.

This clone occurred once. The chain uses TRBV28 and TRBJ2-7, with 7 bases lining up with TRBD2. The CDR3 extends over 14 amino acids. Trimming at V came to 8 bases and at J to 0 bases, leaving 7 bases not matched to a gene. Germline V CDR1 and CDR2: MDHEN, SYDVKM. The CDR3 DNA follows: TGTGCCAGCTCGAGAGCGGGATACTCCTACGAGCAGTACTTC. Amino acids: CASSRAGYSYEQYF.

The chain links TRBV3-1 (or the pseudogene TRBV3-2) to TRBJ1-4, with 10 bases aligning to TRBD1. Germline assignment: CDR1 LGHDT and CDR2 YNNKEL (reference sequence). V trimming: 0 bases; J trimming: 7 bases; junction bases outside the gene matches: 5. The CDR3 runs to 16 residues. The CDR3 DNA reads TGTGCCAGCAGCCAAGACCAGACAGGGGGCGGTGAAAAACTGTTTTTT. Protein product: CASSQDQTGGGEKLFF.

This chain uses TRBV9 with TRBJ1-6; D is possibly TRBD1 (6 bases). The CDR3 has 14 residues. In germline, CDR1 is SGDLS, CDR2 YYNGEE. V was clipped by 0 bases and J by 7 bases, with 8 bases between them. The CDR3 here is CASSVDRVNSPLHF. DNA for the CDR3: TGTGCCAGCAGCGTAGACAGGGTGAATTCACCCCTCCACTTT. Filled out from reference TRBV9 and TRBJ1-6, the complete variable domain reads DSGVTQTPKHLITATGQRVTLRCSPRSGDLSVYWYQQSLDQGLQFLIQYYNGEERAKGNILERFSAQQFPDLHSELNLSSLELGDSALYFCASSVDRVNSPLHFGNGTRLTVT.